This is a list of T cell receptor beta chains from one sample in a study. In TCRdb, the 5' RACE reads were re-called with MiXCR into one record per CDR3 protein. The sample holds 50,000 to 80,000 distinct CDR3 sequences, approximately 23% seen once. The specimen sequenced was memory CD4+ T cells sorted from a lymph node. The receptor source for this set is a female donor with breast cancer. Both conserved end residues are part of each CDR3. The order of the fields is J gene, clone size, V gene, D gene, CDR3 DNA, CDR3 protein. D genes are given only for firm matches. Clone size, where shown, is once, few, many, or a class for clones that have expanded.

j_call: TRBJ2-3; clone_size: few; v_call: TRBV5-1; d_call: TRBD1; cdr3_nt: TGCGCCAGCAGCTTGGAGGGGGCGGCAGATACGCAGTATTTT; cdr3_aa: CASSLEGAADTQYF
j_call: TRBJ1-5; clone_size: few; v_call: TRBV6-2/TRBV6-3; d_call: .; cdr3_nt: TGTGCCAGCAGTCCTCGGGGGACGGACCTTCGAGGGCAGCCCCAGCATTTT; cdr3_aa: CASSPRGTDLRGQPQHF
j_call: TRBJ2-3; clone_size: many; v_call: TRBV9; d_call: .; cdr3_nt: TGTGCCAGCAGCGTAGATCCTGGGCGCACAGATACGCAGTATTTT; cdr3_aa: CASSVDPGRTDTQYF
j_call: TRBJ2-7; clone_size: .; v_call: TRBV20-1; d_call: .; cdr3_nt: TGCAGTGCTAGACTGTTCGACGAGCAGTACTTC; cdr3_aa: CSARLFDEQYF
j_call: TRBJ1-5; clone_size: many; v_call: TRBV6-5; d_call: .; cdr3_nt: TGTGCCAGCGGTTCGGGGTTTCAGCCCCAGCATTTT; cdr3_aa: CASGSGFQPQHF
j_call: TRBJ1-1; clone_size: few; v_call: TRBV7-9; d_call: .; cdr3_nt: TGTGCCAGCAGCTCAAGACGGCTTAACAACACTGAAGCTTTCTTT; cdr3_aa: CASSSRRLNNTEAFF
j_call: TRBJ2-6; clone_size: .; v_call: TRBV7-8; d_call: .; cdr3_nt: TGTGCCAGCAGCCTCCTTTTTGCTGGGGCCAACGTCCTGACTTTC; cdr3_aa: CASSLLFAGANVLTF
j_call: TRBJ2-7; clone_size: many; v_call: TRBV5-1; d_call: .; cdr3_nt: TGCGCCAGCAGCTTGTCACAATTCTACGAGCAGTACTTC; cdr3_aa: CASSLSQFYEQYF
j_call: TRBJ1-5; clone_size: .; v_call: TRBV7-2; d_call: .; cdr3_nt: TGTGCCAGCAGCTTAGCGCAAGGGTTCACTCAGCCCCAGCATTTT; cdr3_aa: CASSLAQGFTQPQHF
j_call: TRBJ1-4; clone_size: .; v_call: TRBV6-5; d_call: .; cdr3_nt: TGTGCCAGCAGTTACTCGGGGCGGTTCGGTGAAAAACTGTTTTTT; cdr3_aa: CASSYSGRFGEKLFF
j_call: TRBJ2-7; clone_size: many; v_call: TRBV5-1; d_call: TRBD2; cdr3_nt: TGCGCCAGCAGCTGGGGACTAGCGGGAACGGAGCAGTACTTC; cdr3_aa: CASSWGLAGTEQYF
j_call: TRBJ1-6; clone_size: .; v_call: TRBV6-5; d_call: TRBD1; cdr3_nt: TGTGCCAGCAGTGACAGGGGTCCTAATTCACCCCTCCACTTT; cdr3_aa: CASSDRGPNSPLHF
j_call: TRBJ2-7; clone_size: .; v_call: TRBV5-1; d_call: TRBD1; cdr3_nt: TGCGCCAGCAGTCACACCCAGGGACAGGGACTGATCGAGCAGTACTTC; cdr3_aa: CASSHTQGQGLIEQYF
j_call: TRBJ2-2; clone_size: .; v_call: TRBV7-2; d_call: .; cdr3_nt: TGTGCCAGCAGCCAAGGGAACAGTATCGGATATGGGCTGTTTTTT; cdr3_aa: CASSQGNSIGYGLFF
j_call: TRBJ1-1; clone_size: .; v_call: TRBV5-1; d_call: .; cdr3_nt: TGCGCCAGCAGACGCAGCAACACTGAAGCTTTCTTT; cdr3_aa: CASRRSNTEAFF
j_call: TRBJ1-2; clone_size: many; v_call: TRBV10-3; d_call: .; cdr3_nt: TGTGCCATCAGTGAGTCGGTCAGACCCGGCGGCTACACCTTC; cdr3_aa: CAISESVRPGGYTF
j_call: TRBJ2-1; clone_size: .; v_call: TRBV20-1; d_call: TRBD1; cdr3_nt: TGCAGTGCTAGCACGGCAGGGGGTGACAATGAGCAGTTCTTC; cdr3_aa: CSASTAGGDNEQFF
j_call: TRBJ2-7; clone_size: .; v_call: TRBV7-2; d_call: .; cdr3_nt: TGTGCCAGCAGCTCGACGGGATTATACGAGCAGTACTTC; cdr3_aa: CASSSTGLYEQYF
j_call: TRBJ2-5; clone_size: few; v_call: TRBV6-5; d_call: .; cdr3_nt: TGTGCCAGCAGTTACGATCCGGTCTCGTACCAAGAGACCCAGTACTTC; cdr3_aa: CASSYDPVSYQETQYF
j_call: TRBJ1-2; clone_size: .; v_call: TRBV18; d_call: .; cdr3_nt: TGTGCCAGCCCAAAGGGCAGGGATGGCTACACCTTC; cdr3_aa: CASPKGRDGYTF
j_call: TRBJ2-1; clone_size: few; v_call: TRBV6-2/TRBV6-3; d_call: TRBD2; cdr3_nt: TGTGCCAGCAGTTACCCTAGAGGAGGGACTAGCGGCAAGGGGTTCTTC; cdr3_aa: CASSYPRGGTSGKGFF
j_call: TRBJ2-3; clone_size: .; v_call: TRBV5-1; d_call: .; cdr3_nt: TGCGCCAGCAGAGAGGGCCCCCGCACAGATACGCAGTATTTT; cdr3_aa: CASREGPRTDTQYF
j_call: TRBJ2-5; clone_size: .; v_call: TRBV7-2; d_call: .; cdr3_nt: TGTGCCAGCAGCTTAATTAGTGTGGCTGATGGGACCCAGTACTTC; cdr3_aa: CASSLISVADGTQYF
j_call: TRBJ2-3; clone_size: few; v_call: TRBV5-1; d_call: .; cdr3_nt: TGCGCCAGCACCACGGGACTGACTAGCACAGATACGCAGTATTTT; cdr3_aa: CASTTGLTSTDTQYF
j_call: TRBJ1-5; clone_size: few; v_call: TRBV20-1; d_call: .; cdr3_nt: TGCAGTGCTAGAGATAGGAGGCTGGAGCAATGGGAGCCCCAGCATTTT; cdr3_aa: CSARDRRLEQWEPQHF
j_call: TRBJ2-1; clone_size: many; v_call: TRBV5-1; d_call: TRBD2; cdr3_nt: TGCGCCAGCTCCCTCCTGGGGGGGTACAATGAGCAGTTCTTC; cdr3_aa: CASSLLGGYNEQFF
j_call: TRBJ1-1; clone_size: .; v_call: TRBV6-5; d_call: TRBD1; cdr3_nt: TGTGCCAGCAGTCGGGGGACAGCTGAAGCTTTCTTT; cdr3_aa: CASSRGTAEAFF
j_call: TRBJ2-6; clone_size: .; v_call: TRBV9; d_call: .; cdr3_nt: TGTGCCAGCAGCCGGGCTTGGCGGTCTGGGGCCAACGTCCTGACTTTC; cdr3_aa: CASSRAWRSGANVLTF
j_call: TRBJ1-5; clone_size: .; v_call: TRBV15; d_call: .; cdr3_nt: TGTGCCACCAGCGTAAGAAACACCATTTGGGGGAATCAGCCCCAGCATTTT; cdr3_aa: CATSVRNTIWGNQPQHF
j_call: TRBJ1-1; clone_size: .; v_call: TRBV7-9; d_call: TRBD1; cdr3_nt: TGTGCCAGCAGCTTGACAGGGAGGGCTGAAGCTTTCTTT; cdr3_aa: CASSLTGRAEAFF
j_call: TRBJ2-2; clone_size: few; v_call: TRBV7-2; d_call: TRBD1; cdr3_nt: TGTGCCAGCAGCTTAGAGGGGGCCCCCGGGGAGCTGTTTTTT; cdr3_aa: CASSLEGAPGELFF
j_call: TRBJ2-3; clone_size: .; v_call: TRBV7-6; d_call: .; cdr3_nt: TGTGCCAGCAGCCCTCCTGGCGGAGGTTCGGCAGATACGCAGTATTTT; cdr3_aa: CASSPPGGGSADTQYF
j_call: TRBJ2-1; clone_size: .; v_call: TRBV28; d_call: .; cdr3_nt: TGTGCCAGCAGCAAGGGGTTCTACAATGAGCAGTTCTTC; cdr3_aa: CASSKGFYNEQFF
j_call: TRBJ1-2; clone_size: few; v_call: TRBV11-2; d_call: .; cdr3_nt: TGTGCCAGCAGCCCGCGGGTCCTCCATGGCTACACCTTC; cdr3_aa: CASSPRVLHGYTF
j_call: TRBJ1-5; clone_size: many; v_call: TRBV24-1; d_call: .; cdr3_nt: TGTGCCACCAGTAGGTCGACGGGGCAGCCCCAGCATTTT; cdr3_aa: CATSRSTGQPQHF
j_call: TRBJ1-6; clone_size: few; v_call: TRBV6-1; d_call: .; cdr3_nt: TGTGCCAGCAAACTGGACAGCGCGGCACCCCTCCACTTT; cdr3_aa: CASKLDSAAPLHF
j_call: TRBJ2-7; clone_size: .; v_call: TRBV4-3; d_call: .; cdr3_nt: TGCGCCAGCAGCCAAGTTAGCGGGACAGGGCCCTACGAGCAGTACTTC; cdr3_aa: CASSQVSGTGPYEQYF
j_call: TRBJ2-3; clone_size: .; v_call: TRBV20-1; d_call: TRBD2; cdr3_nt: TGCAGTGCTAGAGATCCCAGCGGGAGTGATACGCAGTATTTT; cdr3_aa: CSARDPSGSDTQYF
j_call: TRBJ1-1; clone_size: few; v_call: TRBV29-1; d_call: .; cdr3_nt: TGCAGCGTTGTTGAGGACCGCGCTGAAGCTTTCTTT; cdr3_aa: CSVVEDRAEAFF
j_call: TRBJ2-2; clone_size: once; v_call: TRBV5-1; d_call: .; cdr3_nt: TGCGCCAGCAGCTTGGGCCTCAACGCCGGGGAGCCGTTTTTT; cdr3_aa: CASSLGLNAGEPFF
j_call: TRBJ2-3; clone_size: .; v_call: TRBV20-1; d_call: .; cdr3_nt: TGCAGTGCTAGAGATTACGCGCAGTATTTT; cdr3_aa: CSARDYAQYF
j_call: TRBJ1-6; clone_size: few; v_call: TRBV12-3/TRBV12-4; d_call: .; cdr3_nt: TGTGCCAGCAGCCCTGGTGGTGACTCACCCCTCCACTTT; cdr3_aa: CASSPGGDSPLHF
j_call: TRBJ2-1; clone_size: .; v_call: TRBV3-1; d_call: TRBD2; cdr3_nt: TGTGCCAGCAGCCAAATAGCGGGAGGGGTCAATGAGCAGTTCTTC; cdr3_aa: CASSQIAGGVNEQFF
j_call: TRBJ2-6; clone_size: .; v_call: TRBV7-6; d_call: TRBD1; cdr3_nt: TGTGCCAGCAGCCCACGACAGGGGACCAACGTCCTGACTTTC; cdr3_aa: CASSPRQGTNVLTF
j_call: TRBJ1-2; clone_size: .; v_call: TRBV20-1; d_call: TRBD1; cdr3_nt: TGCGGTGCTAGCGTGACAGGGTTGGATGGCTACACCTTC; cdr3_aa: CGASVTGLDGYTF
j_call: TRBJ1-1; clone_size: many; v_call: TRBV12-3/TRBV12-4; d_call: TRBD1; cdr3_nt: TGTGCCAGCAGTCCAGGGGGTACCGGGGGGATGACTGAAGCTTTCTTT; cdr3_aa: CASSPGGTGGMTEAFF
j_call: TRBJ2-3; clone_size: few; v_call: TRBV5-1; d_call: .; cdr3_nt: TGCGCCAGCAGCTTGGCGGACTGGTCACGAGATACGCAGTATTTT; cdr3_aa: CASSLADWSRDTQYF
j_call: TRBJ2-3; clone_size: .; v_call: TRBV20-1; d_call: .; cdr3_nt: TGCAGTGGCAAAACCGCCGGTAAAGATACGCAGTATTTT; cdr3_aa: CSGKTAGKDTQYF
j_call: TRBJ2-2; clone_size: .; v_call: TRBV2; d_call: .; cdr3_nt: TGTGCCAGCATTGAGGATGTGAACGGGGAGCTGTTTTTT; cdr3_aa: CASIEDVNGELFF